The source of this T cell receptor beta chain is a study of T-cell memory formation after mild COVID-19. Points from the study as a whole: CD4/CD8 balance held among clones contracting day 15 to 85, and later expanders leaned CD4+.

TCRdb itself ran the 5' RACE reads through MiXCR, one entry per CDR3 protein. The sample records about 140,000 distinct CDR3 sequences, 13% to 15% being singletons. On this clonotype itself: Its antigen is not identified.

V was shortened by 0 bases and J by 2 bases, with 7 bases between the two germline ends. Germline V CDR1 and CDR2: MGHRA, YSYEKL. The CDR3 runs to 14 residues. The specimen sequenced was PBMCs or a T cell subset sorted from them (not recorded which). This sequence joins TRBV4-1 and TRBJ2-5; D is unclear. The TCR was taken from an adult woman who had mild COVID-19 (a few samples of this study predate the infection). Cell type and time point are not known. CDR3: CASSQDMEQETQYF. The CDR3 bases are TGCGCCAGCAGCCAAGATATGGAGCAAGAGACCCAGTACTTC.